The source of this T cell receptor beta chain is a study of blood T cell repertoires in COVID-19. Study-level background: Acute-phase and convalescent COVID-19 samples originated in the United States, Italy and Spain. In each case, the material was cDNA or gDNA derived from T cells, B-cell-depleted T cells, or PBMCs.

Original processing methods: The authors estimated nucleated cell counts from reference gene primer amplification. Produced via immunoSEQ multiplex PCR; TCRdb's table is partial and in-frame only. That table gives V, J and clone size, and the DNA gave D and trimming. The data hold tens of thousands of clones, with around 89% observed a single time. The CDR3 runs to 15 residues. CDR1 KGHSH and CDR2 LQKENI come from the germline V gene. V was clipped by 6 bases and J by 2 bases; unmatched bases: 4. The clonotype comes from a woman aged 80 or over with active COVID-19. The sequencing input was peripheral blood. V gene TRBV18 combines with J gene TRBJ2-7; 13 bases are shared with TRBD2. The CDR3 DNA follows: TGTGCCAGCTCCGATGGACTAGCGGGAGCCTACGAGCAGTACTTC. Its translation is CASSDGLAGAYEQYF. The variable domain in full, with the rest retrieved from reference TRBV18 and TRBJ2-7, is NAGVMQNPRHLVRRRGQEARLRCSPMKGHSHVYWYRQLPEEGLKFMVYLQKENIIDESGMPKERFSAEFPKEGPSILRIQQVVRGDSAAYFCASSDGLAGAYEQYFGPGTRLTVT.